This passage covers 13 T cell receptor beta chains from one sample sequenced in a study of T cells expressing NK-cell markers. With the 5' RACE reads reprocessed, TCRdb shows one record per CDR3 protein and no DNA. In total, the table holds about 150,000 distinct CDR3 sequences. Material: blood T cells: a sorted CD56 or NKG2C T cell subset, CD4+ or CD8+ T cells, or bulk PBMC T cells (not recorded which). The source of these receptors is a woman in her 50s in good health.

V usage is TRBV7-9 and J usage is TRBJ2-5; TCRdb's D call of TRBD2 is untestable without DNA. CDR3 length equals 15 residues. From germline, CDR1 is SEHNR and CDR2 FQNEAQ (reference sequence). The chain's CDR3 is CASSDRVDSGETQYF. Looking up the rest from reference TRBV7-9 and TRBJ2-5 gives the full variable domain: DTGVSQNPRHKITKRGQNVTFRCDPISEHNRLYWYRQTLGQGPEFLTYFQNEAQLEKSRLLSDRFSAERPKGSFSTLEIQRTEQGDSAMYLCASSDRVDSGETQYFGPGTRLLVL.

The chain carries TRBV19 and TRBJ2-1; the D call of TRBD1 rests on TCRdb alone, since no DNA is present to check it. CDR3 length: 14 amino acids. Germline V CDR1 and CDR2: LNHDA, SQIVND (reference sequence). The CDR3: CASRYQGVYNEQFF.

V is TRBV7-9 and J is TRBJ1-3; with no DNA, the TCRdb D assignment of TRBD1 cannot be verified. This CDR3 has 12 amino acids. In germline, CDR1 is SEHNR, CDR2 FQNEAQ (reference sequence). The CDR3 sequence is CASSHPGDTIYF.

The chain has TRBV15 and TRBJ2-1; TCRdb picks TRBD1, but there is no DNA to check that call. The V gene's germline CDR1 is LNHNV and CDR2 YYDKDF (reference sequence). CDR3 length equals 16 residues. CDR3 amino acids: CATSRSGTGAYNEQFF.

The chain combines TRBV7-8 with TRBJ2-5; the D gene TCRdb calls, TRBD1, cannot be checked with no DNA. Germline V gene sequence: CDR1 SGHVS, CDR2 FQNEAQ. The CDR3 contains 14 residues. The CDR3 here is CASTELRGQETQYF.

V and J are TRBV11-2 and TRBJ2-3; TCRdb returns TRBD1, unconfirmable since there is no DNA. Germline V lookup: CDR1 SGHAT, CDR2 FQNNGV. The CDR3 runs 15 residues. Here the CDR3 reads CASSLGTGGTDTQYF.

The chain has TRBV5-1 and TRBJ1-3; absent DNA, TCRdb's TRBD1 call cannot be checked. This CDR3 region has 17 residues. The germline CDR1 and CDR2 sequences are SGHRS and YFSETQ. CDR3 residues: CASSATGTGDSGNTIYF.

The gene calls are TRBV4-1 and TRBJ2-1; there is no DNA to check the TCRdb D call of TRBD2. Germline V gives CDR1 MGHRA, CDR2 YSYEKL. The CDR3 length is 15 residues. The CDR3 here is CASSLGTFITNEQFF.

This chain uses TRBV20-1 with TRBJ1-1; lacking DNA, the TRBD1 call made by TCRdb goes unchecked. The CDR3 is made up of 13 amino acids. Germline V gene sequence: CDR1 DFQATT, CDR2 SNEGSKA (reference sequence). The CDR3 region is CSARLGQANEAFF.

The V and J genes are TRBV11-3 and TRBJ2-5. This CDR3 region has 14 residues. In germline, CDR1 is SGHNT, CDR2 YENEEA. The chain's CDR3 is CASSLVPRRETQYF.

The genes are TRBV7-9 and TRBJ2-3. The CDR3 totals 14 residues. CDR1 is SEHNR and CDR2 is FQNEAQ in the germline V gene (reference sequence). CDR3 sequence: CASSATLGTDTQYF.

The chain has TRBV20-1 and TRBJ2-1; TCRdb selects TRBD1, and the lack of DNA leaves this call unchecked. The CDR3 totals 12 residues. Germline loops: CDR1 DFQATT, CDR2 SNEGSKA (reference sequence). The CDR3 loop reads CSASTGAREQFF.

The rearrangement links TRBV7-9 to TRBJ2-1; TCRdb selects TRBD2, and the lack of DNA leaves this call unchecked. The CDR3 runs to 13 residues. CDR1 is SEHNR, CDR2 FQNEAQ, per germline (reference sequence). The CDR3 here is CASRAENHNEQFF.